This T cell receptor beta chain was identified in a study of CD8 T cells in Susac syndrome. Study observations and caveats: Only a relatively small number of individuals were included in the TCR sequencing and HLA analysis.

Germline V CDR1 and CDR2: MGHRA, YSYEKL. J gave up 5 bases and V 4 bases, and 8 bases lay outside the gene matches. This CDR3 comprises 16 residues. TCR beta sequencing was performed on blood CD8+ and CD4+ T cells. Random hexamers served to reverse transcribe roughly 0.45 to 1 ug RNA. MiXCR was run by TCRdb on the immunoSEQ multiplex PCR reads, yielding one entry per CDR3 protein. Among more than 55,000 distinct CDR3 sequences listed, 95% were seen once. For this clonotype: Its target is not known.

This receptor was identified in a human donor in good health. The rearrangement joins TRBV4-1 to TRBJ2-2; the match to TRBD1 covers 9 bases. The specimen was CD8+ T cells from PBMCs. The chain's CDR3 is CASSLRTGVGTGELFF. CDR3 in DNA: TGCGCCAGCAGCCTCCGGACAGGGGTAGGGACCGGGGAGCTGTTTTTT.